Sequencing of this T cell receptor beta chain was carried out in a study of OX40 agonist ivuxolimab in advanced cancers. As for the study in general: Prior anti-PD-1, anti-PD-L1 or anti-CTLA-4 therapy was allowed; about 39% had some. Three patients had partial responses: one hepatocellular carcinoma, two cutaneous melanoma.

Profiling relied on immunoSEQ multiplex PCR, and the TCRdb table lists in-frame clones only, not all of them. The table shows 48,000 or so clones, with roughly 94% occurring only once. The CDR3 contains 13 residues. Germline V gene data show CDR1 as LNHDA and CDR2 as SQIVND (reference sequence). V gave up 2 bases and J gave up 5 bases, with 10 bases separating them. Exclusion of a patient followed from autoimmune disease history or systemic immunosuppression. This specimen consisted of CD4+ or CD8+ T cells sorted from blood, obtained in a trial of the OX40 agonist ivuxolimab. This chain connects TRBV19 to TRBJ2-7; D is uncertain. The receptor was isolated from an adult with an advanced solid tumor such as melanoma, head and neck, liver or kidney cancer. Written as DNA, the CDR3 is TGTGCCAGTAGTATAAGACCATGGGACGAGCAGTACTTC. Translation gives CASSIRPWDEQYF.